This T cell receptor beta chain comes out of a study of blood T cell repertoires in COVID-19. Germline CDR1 MDHEN, CDR2 SYDVKM. V lost 4 bases and J lost 3; bases outside the gene matches: 2. This CDR3 has 15 amino acids. TCRdb's copy holds only in-frame clones and misses some; the assay was immunoSEQ multiplex PCR. The sample carries about 390,000 clones, more than 70% recorded once. This sequence originates from a woman in her sixties with COVID-19, enrolled during active disease. Specimen: peripheral blood. The chain employs TRBV28 and TRBJ2-1; 11 bases are a match to TRBD2. CDR3 in amino acids: CASSSGTSGYNEQFF. For the CDR3, the DNA is TGTGCCAGCAGTTCCGGGACTAGCGGCTACAATGAGCAGTTCTTC.